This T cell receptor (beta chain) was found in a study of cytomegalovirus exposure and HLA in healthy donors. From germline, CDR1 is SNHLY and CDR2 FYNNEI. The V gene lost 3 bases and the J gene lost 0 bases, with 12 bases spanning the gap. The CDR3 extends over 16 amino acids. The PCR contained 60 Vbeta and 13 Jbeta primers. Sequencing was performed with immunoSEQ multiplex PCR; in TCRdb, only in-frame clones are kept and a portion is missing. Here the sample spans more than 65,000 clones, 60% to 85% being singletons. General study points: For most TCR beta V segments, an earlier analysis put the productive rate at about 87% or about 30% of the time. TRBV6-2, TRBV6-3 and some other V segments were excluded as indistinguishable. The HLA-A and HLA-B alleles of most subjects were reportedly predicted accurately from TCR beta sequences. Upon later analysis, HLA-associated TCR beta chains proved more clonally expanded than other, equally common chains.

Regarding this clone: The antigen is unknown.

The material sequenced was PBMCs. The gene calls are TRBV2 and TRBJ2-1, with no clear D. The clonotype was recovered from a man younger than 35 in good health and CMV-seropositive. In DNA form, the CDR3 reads TGTGCCAGCAGTGATCTAGGTCCGAGCTCCTACAATGAGCAGTTCTTC. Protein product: CASSDLGPSSYNEQFF.